What follows describes a single TCR beta chain. Its antigen is still unknown. This CDR3 spans 17 amino acids. Trimming pared 2 bases from V and 0 bases from J, leaving 14 bases between. Looked up from germline, CDR1 is LGHDT and CDR2 is YNNKEL (reference sequence). This sample was taken from a study of CD8+CD57+ T cells in acquired aplastic anemia. Study at large: The mean DNA yield obtained from sorted CD4+ and CD8+ cells came to approximately 3 ug. Study-level findings and limits: Patients and healthy controls showed no significant CD8+ Simpson's diversity difference.

Profiles of TCR beta VDJ and CDR3 were generated from a genomic DNA template. TCRdb redid the calling of the reads with MiXCR, one entry per CDR3 protein. This sample has approximately 220,000 distinct CDR3 sequences, with 40% to 60% found just once. Patients included in sequencing had previously demonstrated CD8+CD57+ cell expansion by flow cytometry. Patients had undergone no therapy by the time their blood was sampled. What was sequenced was sorted CD4+, CD8+, or CD8+CD57+ T cells (not recorded which) from PBMCs. The clonotype originates from a human donor with aplastic anemia. The V and J genes are TRBV3-1 and TRBJ1-3; D gene unclear. The CDR3 DNA sequence: TGTGCCAGCAGCCAAACCCCCACAGTCATCTCTGGAAACACCATATATTTT. The encoded protein is CASSQTPTVISGNTIYF.